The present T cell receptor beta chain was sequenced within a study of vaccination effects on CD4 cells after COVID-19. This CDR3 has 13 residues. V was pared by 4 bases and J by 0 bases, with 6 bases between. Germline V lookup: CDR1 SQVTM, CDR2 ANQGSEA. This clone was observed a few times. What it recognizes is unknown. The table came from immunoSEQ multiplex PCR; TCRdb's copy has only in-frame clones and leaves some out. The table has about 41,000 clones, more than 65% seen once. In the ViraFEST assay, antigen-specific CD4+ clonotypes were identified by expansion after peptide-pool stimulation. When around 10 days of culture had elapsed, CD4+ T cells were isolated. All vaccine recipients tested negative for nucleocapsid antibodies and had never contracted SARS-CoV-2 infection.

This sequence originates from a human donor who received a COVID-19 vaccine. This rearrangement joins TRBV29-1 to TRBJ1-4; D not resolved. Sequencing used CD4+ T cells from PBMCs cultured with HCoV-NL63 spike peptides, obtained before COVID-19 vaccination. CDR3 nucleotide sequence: TGCAGCGTTGGAGGATCAACTAATGAAAAACTGTTTTTT. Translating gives CSVGGSTNEKLFF.